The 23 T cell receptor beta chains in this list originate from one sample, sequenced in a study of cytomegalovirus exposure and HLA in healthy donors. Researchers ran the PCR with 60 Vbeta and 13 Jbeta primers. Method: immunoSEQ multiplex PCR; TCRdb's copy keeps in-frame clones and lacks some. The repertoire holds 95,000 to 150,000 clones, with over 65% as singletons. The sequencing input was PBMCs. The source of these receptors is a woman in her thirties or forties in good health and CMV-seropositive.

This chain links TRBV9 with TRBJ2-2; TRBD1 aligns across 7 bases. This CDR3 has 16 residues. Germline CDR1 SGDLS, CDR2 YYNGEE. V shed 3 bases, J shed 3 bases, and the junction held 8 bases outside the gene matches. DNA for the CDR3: TGTGCCAGCAGCGCAAGACAGGGATCAGACACCGGGGAGCTGTTTTTT. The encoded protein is CASSARQGSDTGELFF. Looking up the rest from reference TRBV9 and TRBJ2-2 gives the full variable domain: DSGVTQTPKHLITATGQRVTLRCSPRSGDLSVYWYQQSLDQGLQFLIQYYNGEERAKGNILERFSAQQFPDLHSELNLSSLELGDSALYFCASSARQGSDTGELFFGEGSRLTVL.

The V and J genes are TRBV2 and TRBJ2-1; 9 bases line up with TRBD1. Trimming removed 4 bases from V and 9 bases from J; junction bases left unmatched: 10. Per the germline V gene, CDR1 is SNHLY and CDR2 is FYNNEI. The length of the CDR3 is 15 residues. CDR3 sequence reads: CASSVRDRERGEQFF. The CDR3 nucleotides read TGTGCCAGCAGTGTCCGGGACAGGGAACGGGGTGAGCAGTTCTTC.

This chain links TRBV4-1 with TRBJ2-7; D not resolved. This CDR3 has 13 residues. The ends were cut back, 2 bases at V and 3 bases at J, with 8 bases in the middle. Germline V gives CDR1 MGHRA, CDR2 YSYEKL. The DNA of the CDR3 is TGCGCCAGCAGCCAAAGCAAGAACTACGAGCAGTACTTC. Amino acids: CASSQSKNYEQYF.

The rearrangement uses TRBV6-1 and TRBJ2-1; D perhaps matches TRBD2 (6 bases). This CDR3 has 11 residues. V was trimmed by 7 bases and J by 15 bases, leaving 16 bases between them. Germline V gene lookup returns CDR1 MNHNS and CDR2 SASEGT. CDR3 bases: TGTGCCAGCATCGGGATGACTAGTCTGTTCTTC. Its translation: CASIGMTSLFF.

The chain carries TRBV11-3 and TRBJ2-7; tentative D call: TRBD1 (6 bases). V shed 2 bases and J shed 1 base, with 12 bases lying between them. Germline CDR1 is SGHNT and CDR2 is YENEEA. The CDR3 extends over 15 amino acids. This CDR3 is CASSLPGQSSYEQYF. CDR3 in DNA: TGTGCCAGCAGCTTACCCGGACAGTCTTCCTACGAGCAGTACTTC.

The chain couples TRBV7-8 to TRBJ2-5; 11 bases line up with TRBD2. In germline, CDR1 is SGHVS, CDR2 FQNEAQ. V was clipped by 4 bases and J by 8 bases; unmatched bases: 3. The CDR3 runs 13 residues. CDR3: CASSWTSGPTQYF. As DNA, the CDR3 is TGTGCCAGCAGCTGGACTAGCGGGCCCACCCAGTACTTC.

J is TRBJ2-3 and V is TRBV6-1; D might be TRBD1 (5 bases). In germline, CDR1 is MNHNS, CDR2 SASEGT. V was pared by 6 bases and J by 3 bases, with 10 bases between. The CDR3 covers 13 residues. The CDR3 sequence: CASRSGATDTQYF. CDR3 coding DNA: TGTGCCAGCAGATCTGGGGCGACAGATACGCAGTATTTT.

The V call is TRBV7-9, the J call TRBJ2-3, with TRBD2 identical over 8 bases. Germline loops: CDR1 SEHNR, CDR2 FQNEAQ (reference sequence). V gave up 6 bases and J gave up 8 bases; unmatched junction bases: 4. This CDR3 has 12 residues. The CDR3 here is CASRSRGGTQYF. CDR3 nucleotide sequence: TGTGCCAGCAGATCCCGGGGGGGTACGCAGTATTTT.

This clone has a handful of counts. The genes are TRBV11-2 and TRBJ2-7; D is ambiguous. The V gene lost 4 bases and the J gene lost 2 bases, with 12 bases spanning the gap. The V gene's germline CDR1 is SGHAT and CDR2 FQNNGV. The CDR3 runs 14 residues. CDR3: CASSSPPRPYEQYF. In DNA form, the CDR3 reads TGTGCCAGCAGCTCCCCTCCCCGTCCCTACGAGCAGTACTTC. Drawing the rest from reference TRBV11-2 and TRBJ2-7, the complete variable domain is EAGVAQSPRYKIIEKRQSVAFWCNPISGHATLYWYQQILGQGPKLLIQFQNNGVVDDSQLPKDRFSAERLKGVDSTLKIQPAKLEDSAVYLCASSSPPRPYEQYFGPGTRLTVT.

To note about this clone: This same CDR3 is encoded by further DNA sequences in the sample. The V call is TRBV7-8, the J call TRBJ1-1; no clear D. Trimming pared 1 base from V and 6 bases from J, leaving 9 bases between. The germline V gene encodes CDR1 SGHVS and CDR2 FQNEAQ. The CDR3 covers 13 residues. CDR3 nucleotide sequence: TGTGCCAGCAGCTTAGGGGGAGTCGCTGAAGCTTTCTTT. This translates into CASSLGGVAEAFF.

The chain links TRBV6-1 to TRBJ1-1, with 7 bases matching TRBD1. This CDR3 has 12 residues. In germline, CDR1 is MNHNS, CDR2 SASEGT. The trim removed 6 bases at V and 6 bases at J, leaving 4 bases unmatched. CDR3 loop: CASSDRVPEAFF. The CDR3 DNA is TGTGCCAGCAGCGACAGGGTACCTGAAGCTTTCTTT.

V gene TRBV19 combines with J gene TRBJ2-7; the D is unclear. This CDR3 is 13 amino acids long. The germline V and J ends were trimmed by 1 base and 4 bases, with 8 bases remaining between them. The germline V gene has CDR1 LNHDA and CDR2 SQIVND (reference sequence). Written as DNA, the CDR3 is TGTGCCAGTAGTATAGGCGGCTATTACGAGCAGTACTTC. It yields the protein CASSIGGYYEQYF.

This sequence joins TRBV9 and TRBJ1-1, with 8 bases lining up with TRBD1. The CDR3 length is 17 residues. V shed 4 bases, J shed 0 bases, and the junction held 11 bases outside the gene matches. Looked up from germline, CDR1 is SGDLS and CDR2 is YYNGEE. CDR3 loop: CASSPRTGKRMNTEAFF. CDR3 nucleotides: TGTGCCAGCAGCCCCCGGACAGGGAAGAGGATGAACACTGAAGCTTTCTTT.

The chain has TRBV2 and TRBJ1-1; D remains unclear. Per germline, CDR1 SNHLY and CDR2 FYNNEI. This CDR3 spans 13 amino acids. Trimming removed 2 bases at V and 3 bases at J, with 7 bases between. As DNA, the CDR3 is TGTGCCAGCAGTGAAAACGGTTACACTGAAGCTTTCTTT. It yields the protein CASSENGYTEAFF. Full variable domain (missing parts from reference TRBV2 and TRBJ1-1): EPEVTQTPSHQVTQMGQEVILRCVPISNHLYFYWYRQILGQKVEFLVSFYNNEISEKSEIFDDQFSVERPDGSNFTLKIRSTKLEDSAMYFCASSENGYTEAFFGQGTRLTVV.

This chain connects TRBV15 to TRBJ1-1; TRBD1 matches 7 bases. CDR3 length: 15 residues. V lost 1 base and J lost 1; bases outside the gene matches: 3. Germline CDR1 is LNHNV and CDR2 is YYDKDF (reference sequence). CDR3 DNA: TGTGCCACCAGCAGAGGGACAGGTTCGAACACTGAAGCTTTCTTT. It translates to CATSRGTGSNTEAFF.

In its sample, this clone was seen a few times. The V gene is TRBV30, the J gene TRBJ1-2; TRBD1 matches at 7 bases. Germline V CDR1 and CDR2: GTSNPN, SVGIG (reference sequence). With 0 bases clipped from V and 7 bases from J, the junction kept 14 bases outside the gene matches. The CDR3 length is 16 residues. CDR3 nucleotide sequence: TGTGCCTGGAGTGTTGCCCCCGGACAGGACGTTAGTGGCTACACCTTC. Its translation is CAWSVAPGQDVSGYTF. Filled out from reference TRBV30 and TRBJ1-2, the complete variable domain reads SQTIHQWPATLVQPVGSPLSLECTVEGTSNPNLYWYRQAAGRGLQLLFYSVGIGQISSEVPQNLSASRPQDRQFILSSKKLLLSDSGFYLCAWSVAPGQDVSGYTFGSGTRLTVV.

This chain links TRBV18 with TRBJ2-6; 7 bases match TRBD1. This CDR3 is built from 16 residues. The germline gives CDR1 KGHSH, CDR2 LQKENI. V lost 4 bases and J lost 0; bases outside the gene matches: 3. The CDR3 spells CASSLSGGSGANVLTF. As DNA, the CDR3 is TGTGCCAGCTCACTATCAGGGGGCTCTGGGGCCAACGTCCTGACTTTC.

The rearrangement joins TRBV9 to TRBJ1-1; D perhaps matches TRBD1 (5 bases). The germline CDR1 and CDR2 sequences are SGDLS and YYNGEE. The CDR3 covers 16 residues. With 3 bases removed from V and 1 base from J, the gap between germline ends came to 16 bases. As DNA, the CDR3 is TGTGCCAGCAGCGAGGGAACAGGCCGCCGGAACACTGAAGCTTTCTTT. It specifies CASSEGTGRRNTEAFF.

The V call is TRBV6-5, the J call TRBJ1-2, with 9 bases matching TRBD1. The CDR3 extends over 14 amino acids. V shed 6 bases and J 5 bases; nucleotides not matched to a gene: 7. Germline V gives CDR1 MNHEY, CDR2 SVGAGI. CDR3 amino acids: CASRQTGGRYGYTF. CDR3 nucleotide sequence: TGTGCCAGCAGACAGACAGGGGGTCGATATGGCTACACCTTC.

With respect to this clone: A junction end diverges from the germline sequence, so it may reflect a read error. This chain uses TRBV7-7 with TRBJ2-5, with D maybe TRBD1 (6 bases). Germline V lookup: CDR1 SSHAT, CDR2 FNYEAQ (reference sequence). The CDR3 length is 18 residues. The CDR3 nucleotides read TGTGCTAGCAGCTTAGGAGTAGGGACACTAGGGATCCAAGAGACCCAGTACTTC. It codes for CASSLGVGTLGIQETQYF.

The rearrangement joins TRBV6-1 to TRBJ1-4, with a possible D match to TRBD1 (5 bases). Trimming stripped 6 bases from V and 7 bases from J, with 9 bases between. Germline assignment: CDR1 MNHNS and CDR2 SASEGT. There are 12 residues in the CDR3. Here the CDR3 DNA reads TGTGCCAGCAGGGGGACTTTTGAAAAACTGTTTTTT. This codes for CASRGTFEKLFF.

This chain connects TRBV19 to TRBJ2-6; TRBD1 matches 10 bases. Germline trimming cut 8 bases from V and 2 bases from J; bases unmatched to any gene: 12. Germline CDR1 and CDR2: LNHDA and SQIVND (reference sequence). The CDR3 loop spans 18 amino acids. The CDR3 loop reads CASASRGQGSAGANVLTF. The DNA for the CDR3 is TGTGCCAGTGCGAGCCGGGGACAGGGGAGTGCTGGGGCCAACGTCCTGACTTTC.

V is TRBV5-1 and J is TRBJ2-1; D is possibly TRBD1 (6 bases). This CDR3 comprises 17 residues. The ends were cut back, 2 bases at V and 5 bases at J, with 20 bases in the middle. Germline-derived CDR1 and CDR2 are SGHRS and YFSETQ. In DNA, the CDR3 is TGCGCCAGCAGCTTTTCCCCGACCTTTACAGGGAACAATGAGCAGTTCTTC. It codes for CASSFSPTFTGNNEQFF.